A selection of T cell receptor beta chains follows, all from one sample in a study of blood T cell repertoires in COVID-19. Sequencing was performed with immunoSEQ multiplex PCR; in TCRdb, only in-frame clones are kept and a portion is missing. This table has some 110,000 clones, 80% to 85% appearing once. Sequencing was performed on peripheral blood. These receptors were taken from an elderly man with acute or convalescent COVID-19. CDR3s include the opening cysteine and the closing phenylalanine or tryptophan. Each record gives: CDR3 protein, CDR3 DNA, J gene, V gene, CDR3 length, clone size, D gene. A D gene is named only where the DNA matches it firmly. The size field is filled for only some rows; it gives once, few, many or a size class.

cdr3_aa: CASSITGAEDEQFF
cdr3_nt: TGTGCCAGCAGCATCACAGGGGCGGAGGATGAGCAGTTCTTC
j_call: TRBJ2-1
v_call: TRBV7-3
cdr3_length: 14
clone_size: -
d_call: TRBD1

cdr3_aa: CASSPRRLTYTEAFF
cdr3_nt: TGTGCCAGCTCACCACGGCGGCTTACCTACACTGAAGCTTTCTTT
j_call: TRBJ1-1
v_call: TRBV18
cdr3_length: 15
clone_size: -
d_call: -

cdr3_aa: CASSLGLGPRETQYF
cdr3_nt: TGTGCCAGCAGCTTAGGGCTGGGGCCCCGGGAGACCCAGTACTTC
j_call: TRBJ2-5
v_call: TRBV7-3
cdr3_length: 15
clone_size: few
d_call: -

cdr3_aa: CASTYGQEPNYGYTF
cdr3_nt: TGTGCCAGCACCTACGGACAGGAACCTAACTATGGCTACACCTTC
j_call: TRBJ1-2
v_call: TRBV5-8
cdr3_length: 15
clone_size: few
d_call: TRBD1

cdr3_aa: CSASKGGFSYEQYF
cdr3_nt: TGCAGTGCTAGTAAGGGAGGATTTTCCTACGAGCAGTACTTC
j_call: TRBJ2-7
v_call: TRBV20-1
cdr3_length: 14
clone_size: -
d_call: -

cdr3_aa: CASSHPSLSAGAPDTQYF
cdr3_nt: TGTGCCAGCAGTCATCCCTCCTTGAGTGCGGGAGCCCCAGATACGCAGTATTTT
j_call: TRBJ2-3
v_call: TRBV9
cdr3_length: 18
clone_size: few
d_call: TRBD2

cdr3_aa: CASSLARGIDTQYF
cdr3_nt: TGTGCCAGCAGCTTAGCCAGGGGGATAGATACGCAGTATTTT
j_call: TRBJ2-3
v_call: TRBV7-2
cdr3_length: 14
clone_size: -
d_call: TRBD1

cdr3_aa: CASSEPQDRATNEKLFF
cdr3_nt: TGTGCCAGCAGCGAGCCGCAGGACAGAGCAACTAATGAAAAACTGTTTTTT
j_call: TRBJ1-4
v_call: TRBV3-1/TRBV3-2
cdr3_length: 17
clone_size: few
d_call: -

cdr3_aa: CAISEGTSGTTYEQYF
cdr3_nt: TGTGCCATCAGTGAGGGGACTAGCGGGACCACCTACGAGCAGTACTTC
j_call: TRBJ2-7
v_call: TRBV10-3
cdr3_length: 16
clone_size: once
d_call: TRBD2

cdr3_aa: CSVEEGANYGYTF
cdr3_nt: TGCAGCGTTGAAGAGGGAGCGAACTATGGCTACACCTTC
j_call: TRBJ1-2
v_call: TRBV29-1
cdr3_length: 13
clone_size: -
d_call: -

cdr3_aa: CASSPPLRQGAPWDYTF
cdr3_nt: TGTGCCAGCAGCCCTCCCTTAAGACAGGGGGCGCCTTGGGACTACACCTTC
j_call: TRBJ1-2
v_call: TRBV21-1
cdr3_length: 17
clone_size: many
d_call: -

cdr3_aa: CASSLGYRAGVAEQYF
cdr3_nt: TGTGCCAGCAGTTTAGGGTACAGGGCAGGAGTCGCCGAGCAGTACTTC
j_call: TRBJ2-7
v_call: TRBV28
cdr3_length: 16
clone_size: few
d_call: -

cdr3_aa: CASSFESQSSYEQYF
cdr3_nt: TGTGCCAGCAGCTTCGAGAGCCAAAGCTCCTACGAGCAGTACTTC
j_call: TRBJ2-7
v_call: TRBV7-6
cdr3_length: 15
clone_size: -
d_call: -

cdr3_aa: CASSTPGIDSPLHF
cdr3_nt: TGTGCCAGCAGCACCCCAGGGATCGATTCACCCCTCCACTTT
j_call: TRBJ1-6
v_call: TRBV7-9
cdr3_length: 14
clone_size: -
d_call: -

cdr3_aa: CASSPSLTSGINEQFF
cdr3_nt: TGTGCCAGCTCACCATCCCTTACTAGCGGGATCAATGAGCAGTTCTTC
j_call: TRBJ2-1
v_call: TRBV18
cdr3_length: 16
clone_size: -
d_call: TRBD2

cdr3_aa: CASSSDGRRGTDTQYF
cdr3_nt: TGTGCCAGCAGTTCCGATGGACGGAGGGGCACAGATACGCAGTATTTT
j_call: TRBJ2-3
v_call: TRBV6-2/TRBV6-3
cdr3_length: 16
clone_size: -
d_call: -

cdr3_aa: CASSLRQGETGELFF
cdr3_nt: TGTGCCAGCAGCTTACGACAGGGGGAGACCGGGGAGCTGTTTTTT
j_call: TRBJ2-2
v_call: TRBV7-3
cdr3_length: 15
clone_size: -
d_call: TRBD1

cdr3_aa: CASSLGGRDTGELFF
cdr3_nt: TGTGCCAGCAGCTTGGGAGGGAGGGATACCGGGGAGCTGTTTTTT
j_call: TRBJ2-2
v_call: TRBV5-4
cdr3_length: 15
clone_size: -
d_call: TRBD2

cdr3_aa: CASTQGTGASYEQYF
cdr3_nt: TGTGCCAGCACCCAAGGGACAGGGGCCTCCTACGAGCAGTACTTC
j_call: TRBJ2-7
v_call: TRBV28
cdr3_length: 15
clone_size: -
d_call: TRBD1

cdr3_aa: CASSPKASGRGDEQFF
cdr3_nt: TGTGCCAGCAGCCCCAAAGCTAGCGGGAGGGGGGATGAGCAGTTCTTC
j_call: TRBJ2-1
v_call: TRBV5-4
cdr3_length: 16
clone_size: few
d_call: TRBD2

cdr3_aa: CASRNPPGQGFIRSYGYTF
cdr3_nt: TGTGCCAGCAGGAATCCCCCGGGACAGGGTTTCATTCGTTCCTATGGCTACACCTTC
j_call: TRBJ1-2
v_call: TRBV28
cdr3_length: 19
clone_size: -
d_call: TRBD1

cdr3_aa: CASSIVDSRRGELFF
cdr3_nt: TGTGCCAGTAGTATAGTGGACTCTCGGAGGGGGGAGCTGTTTTTT
j_call: TRBJ2-2
v_call: TRBV19
cdr3_length: 15
clone_size: -
d_call: -

cdr3_aa: CATGTGDSPLHF
cdr3_nt: TGTGCCACAGGGACAGGGGATTCACCCCTCCACTTT
j_call: TRBJ1-6
v_call: TRBV10-3
cdr3_length: 12
clone_size: -
d_call: TRBD1

cdr3_aa: CSAFYPQETQYF
cdr3_nt: TGCAGCGCGTTCTACCCCCAAGAGACCCAGTACTTC
j_call: TRBJ2-5
v_call: TRBV29-1
cdr3_length: 12
clone_size: -
d_call: -

cdr3_aa: CASSPQGDSYGYTF
cdr3_nt: TGCGCCAGCAGCCCTCAGGGGGACAGCTATGGCTACACCTTC
j_call: TRBJ1-2
v_call: TRBV5-1
cdr3_length: 14
clone_size: -
d_call: TRBD1

cdr3_aa: CASSLELSREAFF
cdr3_nt: TGTGCCAGCAGCTTAGAGTTGTCGCGTGAAGCTTTCTTT
j_call: TRBJ1-1
v_call: TRBV7-2
cdr3_length: 13
clone_size: -
d_call: -

cdr3_aa: CASKRTGPPNEKLFF
cdr3_nt: TGTGCCAGTAAACGGACAGGGCCCCCTAATGAAAAACTGTTTTTT
j_call: TRBJ1-4
v_call: TRBV18
cdr3_length: 15
clone_size: -
d_call: TRBD1

cdr3_aa: CAIRGGQSTDTQYF
cdr3_nt: TGTGCCATCCGGGGGGGACAGTCAACAGATACGCAGTATTTT
j_call: TRBJ2-3
v_call: TRBV10-3
cdr3_length: 14
clone_size: -
d_call: -

cdr3_aa: CASRGWGTEAFF
cdr3_nt: TGTGCCAGTAGGGGATGGGGCACTGAAGCTTTCTTT
j_call: TRBJ1-1
v_call: TRBV2
cdr3_length: 12
clone_size: -
d_call: -

cdr3_aa: CASSSRRDYPAPGGNNEQFF
cdr3_nt: TGCGCCAGCAGCTCCAGACGGGACTATCCAGCCCCCGGGGGAAACAATGAGCAGTTCTTC
j_call: TRBJ2-1
v_call: TRBV5-1
cdr3_length: 20
clone_size: -
d_call: TRBD2

cdr3_aa: CASSYSSGHSEKLFF
cdr3_nt: TGTGCCAGCAGTTACTCATCAGGGCATAGCGAAAAACTGTTTTTT
j_call: TRBJ1-4
v_call: TRBV6-5
cdr3_length: 15
clone_size: -
d_call: -

cdr3_aa: CSARAAGFLYNEQFF
cdr3_nt: TGCAGTGCTCGTGCCGCGGGATTCCTCTACAATGAGCAGTTCTTC
j_call: TRBJ2-1
v_call: TRBV20-1
cdr3_length: 15
clone_size: -
d_call: -

cdr3_aa: CSVGGLAGGVADTQYF
cdr3_nt: TGCAGCGTTGGGGGACTAGCGGGAGGAGTCGCAGATACGCAGTATTTT
j_call: TRBJ2-3
v_call: TRBV29-1
cdr3_length: 16
clone_size: few
d_call: TRBD2

cdr3_aa: CASSLIGGNTEAFF
cdr3_nt: TGTGCCAGCAGCTTAATCGGGGGGAACACTGAAGCTTTCTTT
j_call: TRBJ1-1
v_call: TRBV7-2
cdr3_length: 14
clone_size: few
d_call: -

cdr3_aa: CASSKAASGLLGDTGELFF
cdr3_nt: TGTGCTAGCAGCAAAGCGGCTAGCGGGTTGTTAGGGGACACCGGGGAGCTGTTTTTT
j_call: TRBJ2-2
v_call: TRBV7-7
cdr3_length: 19
clone_size: once
d_call: TRBD2

cdr3_aa: CASSYQGQAYNEQFF
cdr3_nt: TGTGCCAGCAGCTACCAGGGACAGGCCTACAATGAGCAGTTCTTC
j_call: TRBJ2-1
v_call: TRBV4-2
cdr3_length: 15
clone_size: once
d_call: TRBD1

cdr3_aa: CASSYSPGVNTEAFF
cdr3_nt: TGTGCCAGCAGTTACTCGCCGGGGGTGAACACTGAAGCTTTCTTT
j_call: TRBJ1-1
v_call: TRBV6-6
cdr3_length: 15
clone_size: -
d_call: -

cdr3_aa: CASSPYPGGYNEQFF
cdr3_nt: TGTGCCAGCAGTCCTTACCCAGGGGGATACAATGAGCAGTTCTTC
j_call: TRBJ2-1
v_call: TRBV9
cdr3_length: 15
clone_size: -
d_call: TRBD1